This T cell receptor (beta chain) came from a study of blood T cell repertoires in COVID-19. The wider study: The study drew acute and convalescent COVID-19 samples from the United States, Italy and Spain. Sources were T cells, B-cell-depleted T cells, or PBMCs; the material itself was cDNA or gDNA.

Original processing notes: Using reference gene primer amplification, nucleated cell counts were estimated. Libraries were prepared by immunoSEQ multiplex PCR; TCRdb keeps only in-frame clonotypes and omits some of them. D and trimming come from the DNA, and the V and J calls and clone size come from that table. Among some 200,000 clones, around 86% were seen once, and the ten largest hold roughly 3.5%. Trimming cost V 2 bases and J 3 bases, with 8 bases left between them. Germline V lookup: CDR1 MNHEY, CDR2 SVGEGT. This CDR3 is 14 amino acids long. On this clone: This same CDR3 is encoded by further DNA sequences in the sample.

The sequence was collected from a man aged 70-80 years with acute or convalescent COVID-19. V is TRBV6-2 or TRBV6-3 and J is TRBJ1-5; unclear D gene. The sample comprised peripheral blood. The CDR3 DNA follows: TGTGCCAGCAGTTACGGAGGGCTCAATCAGCCCCAGCATTTT. This sequence encodes CASSYGGLNQPQHF.